The rows below give T cell receptor beta chains drawn from one sample of a study of shared clonotypes between healthy human individuals. The protocol was immunoSEQ multiplex PCR, while the TCRdb copy is restricted to in-frame clones and leaves out a portion. The sample lists some 2 million clones; approximately 94% were seen once. Material for sequencing was naive CD8+ T cells sorted from blood. These receptors were obtained from a man between 18 and 29 years old in good health. The conserved cysteine and the conserved F or W are not part of the CDR3 here.

v_call	j_call	cdr3_aa
TRBV4-1	TRBJ1-4	ASSQVWEYNEKLF
TRBV27	TRBJ2-2	ATSGGLALTGELF
TRBV5-1	TRBJ2-3	ASSLGEGGVTDTQY
TRBV6-5	TRBJ2-5	ASSYGGLQETQY
TRBV7-3	TRBJ2-1	ASSLGMSSYNEQF
TRBV6-1	TRBJ1-2	ASTLEGINYGYT
TRBV29-1	TRBJ2-5	SVIGQGTGKETQY
TRBV6-1	TRBJ2-7	ASSEYHIGQGFYEQY
TRBV10-1	TRBJ1-1	ASSGQGHTEAF
TRBV4-3	TRBJ1-5	ASSQDLSGGDWGNQPQH
TRBV9	TRBJ1-1	ASSVEGGTEAF
TRBV27	TRBJ1-2	ASSLLGTGEEMGYGYT
TRBV5-5	TRBJ2-5	ASSFGQGLETQY
TRBV19	TRBJ1-1	ASSGSGGEHTEAF
TRBV6-5	TRBJ1-1	ASSYSMGNTEAF
TRBV28	TRBJ1-4	ASSLAAKETNEKLF
TRBV7-9	TRBJ2-7	ASSSLGNIYEQY
TRBV7-9	TRBJ2-1	ASSHDRNEQF
TRBV9	TRBJ2-7	ASSVGQATYEQY
TRBV4-1	TRBJ1-3	ASSQGPQGHSGNTIY
TRBV2	TRBJ2-7	AALSGDGMYEQY
TRBV7-9	TRBJ1-1	ASSLGWGTGALNTEAF
TRBV4-1	TRBJ1-1	ASSQERPSDLTRRTEAF
TRBV30	TRBJ2-1	AWSVLAAPYNEQF
TRBV11-3	TRBJ2-3	ASSSLGDTQY
TRBV7-2	TRBJ2-3	ASSFRSRGIPTDTQY
TRBV29-1	TRBJ2-7	SAVGGEFGYEQY
TRBV6-1	TRBJ2-1	ASSLGLGSSSEQF
TRBV9	TRBJ2-7	ASSVGTGSSYEQY
TRBV20-1	TRBJ2-7	SAGWDYEQY
TRBV4-1	TRBJ2-5	ASSPATQETQY
TRBV27	TRBJ1-6	ASRGLENLLSPLH
TRBV6-5	TRBJ1-2	ASSNPQGYGYT
TRBV27	TRBJ1-5	ASSLVGYSNQPQH
TRBV9	TRBJ2-1	ASSVNRGNNEQF
TRBV19	TRBJ2-7	ASSRLPASGGHEQY
TRBV4-3	TRBJ2-7	ASSQDLPDLGEQY
TRBV4-3	TRBJ2-7	ASSQTRTSGRAHYEQY
TRBV6-5	TRBJ1-2	ASSYRGLGGYT
TRBV4-3	TRBJ2-7	ASSQDAGGPYEQY
TRBV29-1	TRBJ2-1	SVTSGYNEQF
TRBV4-1	TRBJ2-7	ASSRDGQGDYEQY
TRBV27	TRBJ2-5	ASSPTGTSGRETQY
TRBV4-1	TRBJ2-7	ASSQGPGLASYEQY
TRBV2	TRBJ2-2	ASSDLQGRLNTGELF
TRBV29-1	TRBJ2-7	SVEVSNSYEQY
TRBV4-1	TRBJ2-7	ASSQDVRDRYYEQY
TRBV5-1	TRBJ1-2	ASSLDRGGYT
TRBV4-3	TRBJ2-1	ASSHGREGFNEQF
TRBV6-5	TRBJ1-1	AASSLADRVIAF
TRBV2	TRBJ2-1	ASSESLDEQF
TRBV7-9	TRBJ1-1	ASSLVNTEAF
TRBV5-1	TRBJ2-7	ASSLPRTGGFYEQY
TRBV27	TRBJ1-6	ASSQDYNSPLH
TRBV9	TRBJ2-2	ASSVYRVTGELF
TRBV5-1	TRBJ1-5	ASSLSGQTEQPQH
TRBV6-1	TRBJ1-1	ASTGGLSNTEAF
TRBV6-6	TRBJ1-2	ASSYSSGEVSYGYT
TRBV11-2	TRBJ2-3	ASSLERGTGLAPLDTQY